The 5 T cell receptor beta chains in this list originate from one sample, sequenced in a study of OX40 agonist ivuxolimab in advanced cancers. Method: immunoSEQ multiplex PCR; TCRdb's copy keeps in-frame clones and lacks some. Of under 20,000 clones in the sample, 70% to 90% were seen once. Sequencing used CD4+ or CD8+ T cells sorted from blood, obtained in a trial of the OX40 agonist ivuxolimab. All receptors derive from an adult with an advanced solid tumor such as melanoma, head and neck, liver or kidney cancer.

The CDR3 nucleotides are TGTGCCAGCAGCTCAGGGACTTTGGGCACCGGGGAGCTGTTTTTT. Its protein is CASSSGTLGTGELFF. The chain links TRBV5-4 to TRBJ2-2, with TRBD2 as a possible D gene (6 bases). The length of the CDR3 is 15 residues. Germline lookup yields CDR1 SGHNT and CDR2 YYREEE (reference sequence). Trimming cost V 3 bases and J 4 bases, with 13 bases left between them. The full variable domain, in which reference TRBV5-4 and TRBJ2-2 provide the parts outside the CDR3, is ETGVTQSPTHLIKTRGQQVTLRCSSQSGHNTVSWYQQALGQGPQFIFQYYREEENGRGNFPPRFSGLQFPNYSSELNVNALELDDSALYLCASSSGTLGTGELFFGEGSRLTVL.

The table lists this clone with a few counts. The chain combines TRBV5-4 with TRBJ1-3; 7 nucleotides match TRBD1. This CDR3 region has 15 residues. V dropped 0 bases and J dropped 1; count of bases not matched to a gene: 1. Germline V gives CDR1 SGHNT, CDR2 YYREEE (reference sequence). CDR3 amino acids: CASSLEGASGNTIYF. The CDR3, as DNA: TGTGCCAGCAGCTTGGAGGGGGCGTCTGGAAACACCATATATTTT.

V usage is TRBV6-5 and J usage is TRBJ1-1; the D is unclear. Germline V gives CDR1 MNHEY, CDR2 SVGAGI. The CDR3 spans 15 residues. V was shortened by 0 bases and J by 1 base, with 9 bases between the two germline ends. The DNA for the CDR3 is TGTGCCAGCAGTTACTCGGTGTCGGGGAACACTGAAGCTTTCTTT. It yields the protein CASSYSVSGNTEAFF.

By frequency in the sample, this clone is medium-sized (0.01 to 0.1%). The rearrangement uses TRBV6-6 and TRBJ2-7; TRBD2 might be the D (5 bases). There are 13 residues in the CDR3. Per germline, CDR1 MNHNY and CDR2 SVGAGI (reference sequence). V gave up 8 bases and J gave up 2 bases, with 13 bases separating them. The DNA for the CDR3 is TGTGCCAGCGGACTTTCCTCCACCTACGAGCAGTACTTC. Its translation: CASGLSSTYEQYF.

The chain is built from TRBV5-1 and TRBJ2-5; a possible D gene is TRBD2 (5 bases). The CDR3 contains 14 residues. V was cut by 0 bases and J by 1 base, with 7 bases left in between. Germline loops: CDR1 SGHRS, CDR2 YFSETQ. CDR3 amino acids: CASSLGETQETQYF. For the CDR3, the DNA is TGCGCCAGCAGCTTGGGGGAGACCCAAGAGACCCAGTACTTC.